This T cell receptor (beta chain) was recovered during a study of beta chain features in type 1 diabetes. Based on CD45RO/CCR7/CD25/CD127/CD95/CD27, CD4+ regulatory, stem cell-like memory, naive and central memory cells were sorted. Looked up from germline, CDR1 is SGHTA and CDR2 is FQGNSA. The V end lost 1 base, the J end lost 4 bases, and 8 bases lay between the germline ends. This CDR3 is 14 amino acids long. Notes on the study in general: Short templates might get an advantage during PCR, and this would be equal in patients and controls. For cells with high TCR expression, cDNA sequencing could yield over-representation. Among type 1 diabetes patients, VDJ junctions had fewer insertions and more deletions.

As regards this clone: As yet, its antigen is unknown. This CDR3 is also generated by other DNA sequences in the sample.

The authors reverse transcribed all of the isolated RNA, so sequencing captured expressed TCRB transcripts. Libraries were prepared by immunoSEQ multiplex PCR; TCRdb keeps only in-frame clonotypes and omits some of them. The sample lists 970,000 or so clones; about a sixth were seen once. Sample: naive CD4+ T cells from blood. The rearrangement links TRBV7-2 to TRBJ1-5; tentatively, D is TRBD1 (5 bases). This TCR was sampled from a woman aged 18 to 35 in good health. The CDR3 loop reads CASSLVGGNQPQHF. In nucleotides, the CDR3 is TGTGCCAGCAGCTTAGTTGGGGGGAATCAGCCCCAGCATTTT.